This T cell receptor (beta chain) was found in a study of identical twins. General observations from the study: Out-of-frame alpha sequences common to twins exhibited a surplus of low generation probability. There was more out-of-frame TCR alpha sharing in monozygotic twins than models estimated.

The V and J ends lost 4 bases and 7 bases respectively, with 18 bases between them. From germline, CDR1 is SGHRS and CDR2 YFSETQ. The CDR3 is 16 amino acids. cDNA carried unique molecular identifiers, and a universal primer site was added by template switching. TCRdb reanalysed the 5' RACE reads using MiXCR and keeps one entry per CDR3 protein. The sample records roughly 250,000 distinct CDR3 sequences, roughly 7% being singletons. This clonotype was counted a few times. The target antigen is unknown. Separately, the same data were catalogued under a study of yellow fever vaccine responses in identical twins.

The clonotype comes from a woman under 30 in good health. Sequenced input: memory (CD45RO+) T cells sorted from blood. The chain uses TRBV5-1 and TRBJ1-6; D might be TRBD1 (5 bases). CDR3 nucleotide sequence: TGCGCCAGCAGCCCCCAGTCTCCGGGGGACAATTCACCCCTCCACTTT. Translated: CASSPQSPGDNSPLHF.